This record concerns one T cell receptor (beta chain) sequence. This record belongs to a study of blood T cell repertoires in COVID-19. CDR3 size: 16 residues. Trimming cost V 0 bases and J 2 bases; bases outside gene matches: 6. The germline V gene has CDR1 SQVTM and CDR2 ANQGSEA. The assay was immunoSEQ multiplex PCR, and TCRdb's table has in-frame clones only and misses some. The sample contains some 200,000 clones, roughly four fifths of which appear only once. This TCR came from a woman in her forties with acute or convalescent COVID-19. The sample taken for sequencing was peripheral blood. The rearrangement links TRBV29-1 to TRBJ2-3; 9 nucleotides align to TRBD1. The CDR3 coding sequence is TGCAGCGTTGAAGAGGGGACAGGGAGTAACACAGATACGCAGTATTTT. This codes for CSVEEGTGSNTDTQYF.